Listed below are T cell receptor beta chains from one sample, sequenced in a study of Graves' ophthalmopathy and Graves' hyperthyroidism. TCRdb passed the multiplex PCR reads through MiXCR, listing each CDR3 protein once. This sample has hundreds of thousands of distinct CDR3 sequences, with roughly 41% found just once. What was sequenced was peripheral blood. These receptors were obtained from an adult man with Graves' ophthalmopathy. CDR3s include the opening cysteine and the closing phenylalanine or tryptophan. Fields, in order: J gene, D gene, clone size, V gene, CDR3 protein, CDR3 DNA. A D gene is named only where the DNA matches it firmly. Only some rows state a clone size, as once, few, many or a class for expanded clones.

j_gene: TRBJ2-3; d_gene: TRBD2; abundance: once; v_gene: TRBV29-1; CDR3aa: CSVVLAGGSTDTQYF; CDR3nt: TGCAGCGTTGTCCTCGCGGGGGGCAGCACAGATACGCAGTATTTT
j_gene: TRBJ1-6; d_gene: -; abundance: many; v_gene: TRBV6-6; CDR3aa: CASRGIQSGFYNSPLHF; CDR3nt: TGTGCCAGCAGGGGGATACAATCGGGATTCTATAATTCACCCCTCCACTTT
j_gene: TRBJ2-2; d_gene: -; abundance: few; v_gene: TRBV4-2; CDR3aa: CASSQDRHGNTGELFF; CDR3nt: TGTGCCAGCAGCCAAGATCGTCACGGGAACACCGGGGAGCTGTTTTTT
j_gene: TRBJ2-5; d_gene: -; abundance: few; v_gene: TRBV25-1; CDR3aa: CASSLSFSDSDTEETQYF; CDR3nt: TGTGCCAGCAGTTTGTCATTTAGTGATTCGGACACAGAAGAGACCCAGTACTTC
j_gene: TRBJ2-7; d_gene: TRBD1; abundance: -; v_gene: TRBV10-3; CDR3aa: CAISAPVTNRGRRYERYF; CDR3nt: TGTGCCATCAGTGCTCCGGTGACTAACAGGGGGCGCCGATACGAGCGGTACTTC
j_gene: TRBJ2-2; d_gene: -; abundance: many; v_gene: TRBV19; CDR3aa: CASTSGFTGELFF; CDR3nt: TGTGCCAGTACGAGCGGCTTCACCGGGGAGCTGTTTTTT
j_gene: TRBJ2-7; d_gene: TRBD1; abundance: -; v_gene: TRBV10-3; CDR3aa: CAISRPGGRNEQYF; CDR3nt: TGTGCCATCAGTCGACCAGGGGGACGCAATGAGCAGTACTTC
j_gene: TRBJ1-2; d_gene: -; abundance: -; v_gene: TRBV7-9; CDR3aa: CANSFRDYGYTF; CDR3nt: TGTGCCAACAGCTTCAGGGACTATGGCTACACCTTC
j_gene: TRBJ1-3; d_gene: -; abundance: few; v_gene: TRBV6-6; CDR3aa: CASSSLGAGNTIYF; CDR3nt: TGTGCCAGCAGTTCGTTAGGGGCTGGAAACACCATATATTTT
j_gene: TRBJ1-4; d_gene: -; abundance: -; v_gene: TRBV7-2; CDR3aa: CASSLRGEVELFF; CDR3nt: TGTGCCAGCAGCTTAAGAGGAGAGGTAGAACTGTTTTTT
j_gene: TRBJ2-5; d_gene: TRBD1; abundance: -; v_gene: TRBV6-1; CDR3aa: CASRDRGRETQYF; CDR3nt: TGTGCCAGCAGAGACAGGGGAAGGGAGACCCAGTACTTC
j_gene: TRBJ1-5; d_gene: -; abundance: -; v_gene: TRBV20-1; CDR3aa: CSARGVETGQPQHF; CDR3nt: TGCAGTGCTAGAGGGGTAGAAACCGGACAGCCCCAGCATTTT
j_gene: TRBJ2-2; d_gene: -; abundance: -; v_gene: TRBV7-9; CDR3aa: CASSWIRTGELFF; CDR3nt: TGTGCCAGCAGCTGGATTCGCACCGGGGAGCTGTTTTTT
j_gene: TRBJ2-6; d_gene: -; abundance: many; v_gene: TRBV10-2; CDR3aa: CASKDSGANVLTF; CDR3nt: TGCGCCAGTAAGGATTCTGGGGCCAACGTCCTGACTTTC
j_gene: TRBJ1-1; d_gene: TRBD1; abundance: few; v_gene: TRBV10-3; CDR3aa: CASSYVSTGGSFGGNTEAFF; CDR3nt: TGTGCCAGCAGTTACGTTTCAACAGGGGGTAGCTTTGGGGGTAACACTGAAGCTTTCTTT
j_gene: TRBJ2-6; d_gene: -; abundance: -; v_gene: TRBV5-8; CDR3aa: CASSQDVSGANVLTF; CDR3nt: TGCGCCAGCAGCCAAGATGTTTCAGGGGCCAACGTCCTGACTTTC
j_gene: TRBJ2-7; d_gene: -; abundance: -; v_gene: TRBV20-1; CDR3aa: CSARDGSGGTYEQYF; CDR3nt: TGCAGTGCTAGAGATGGTAGCGGAGGGACATACGAGCAGTACTTC
j_gene: TRBJ2-2; d_gene: -; abundance: many; v_gene: TRBV10-3; CDR3aa: CALGRNTGELFF; CDR3nt: TGTGCCCTTGGCAGGAACACCGGGGAGCTGTTTTTT
j_gene: TRBJ1-1; d_gene: TRBD1; abundance: -; v_gene: TRBV14; CDR3aa: CASSPRTGGTDEAFF; CDR3nt: TGTGCCAGCAGTCCCAGGACAGGGGGAACGGATGAAGCTTTCTTT
j_gene: TRBJ2-5; d_gene: TRBD1; abundance: -; v_gene: TRBV7-9; CDR3aa: CASSQENGGTGQETQYF; CDR3nt: TGCGCCAGCAGCCAAGAAAATGGGGGGACAGGTCAAGAGACCCAGTACTTC
j_gene: TRBJ2-7; d_gene: -; abundance: -; v_gene: TRBV5-6; CDR3aa: CASSFPVPEGDEQYF; CDR3nt: TGTGCCAGCAGCTTCCCGGTCCCCGAGGGGGACGAGCAGTACTTC
j_gene: TRBJ2-5; d_gene: -; abundance: few; v_gene: TRBV4-1; CDR3aa: CASSREQRLQETQYF; CDR3nt: TGCGCCAGCAGCCGAGAACAGCGCCTACAAGAGACCCAGTACTTC
j_gene: TRBJ2-5; d_gene: -; abundance: -; v_gene: TRBV24-1; CDR3aa: CATSDGDRTQETQCF; CDR3nt: TGTGCCACCAGTGATGGCGACAGAACTCAAGAGACCCAGTGCTTC